These T cell receptor beta chains were read from a single sample in a study of blood T cell repertoires in COVID-19. Data came from immunoSEQ multiplex PCR; TCRdb stores just in-frame clones and leaves some out. The table records approximately 46,000 clones, around 88% of them present only once. The sequencing sample was made of peripheral blood. Every receptor here comes from a human donor in a cohort sampled during active COVID-19. Both conserved end residues are trimmed from each CDR3. Size is stated for part of the rows, as once, few or many counts, or as a class when the clone is expanded.

j_call: TRBJ2-3; v_call: TRBV9; clone_size: -; cdr3_aa: ASSPGRGDTDTQY
j_call: TRBJ1-4; v_call: TRBV6-6; clone_size: -; cdr3_aa: ASSTTQTGRFEKLF
j_call: TRBJ1-5; v_call: TRBV27; clone_size: few; cdr3_aa: ATQGMGQPQH
j_call: TRBJ1-1; v_call: TRBV2; clone_size: -; cdr3_aa: ANGQVRTEAF
j_call: TRBJ2-3; v_call: TRBV5-1; clone_size: -; cdr3_aa: ASSLVQTSGSTQY
j_call: TRBJ1-4; v_call: TRBV6-6; clone_size: -; cdr3_aa: ASMLGTANEKLF
j_call: TRBJ2-2; v_call: TRBV30; clone_size: once; cdr3_aa: AWSPGEQGNTGELF
j_call: TRBJ1-2; v_call: TRBV5-5; clone_size: -; cdr3_aa: ASSRGQGNAVTDGYT
j_call: TRBJ1-1; v_call: TRBV7-2; clone_size: -; cdr3_aa: ASSLYSEGNTEAF
j_call: TRBJ2-2; v_call: TRBV19; clone_size: -; cdr3_aa: ASSTGRNGELF
j_call: TRBJ1-2; v_call: TRBV28; clone_size: -; cdr3_aa: ASSLFDINYGYT
j_call: TRBJ1-4; v_call: TRBV7-2; clone_size: -; cdr3_aa: ASSPGVSEEKLF
j_call: TRBJ2-1; v_call: TRBV6-5; clone_size: -; cdr3_aa: ASSYTGGTYNEQF
j_call: TRBJ2-1; v_call: TRBV2; clone_size: -; cdr3_aa: ASAPSGSVHNEQF
j_call: TRBJ2-5; v_call: TRBV5-6; clone_size: -; cdr3_aa: ASSLSRVGETQY
j_call: TRBJ2-3; v_call: TRBV7-6; clone_size: few; cdr3_aa: ASSLFLGTDTQY
j_call: TRBJ1-4; v_call: TRBV19; clone_size: once; cdr3_aa: ASSIRTHNEKLF
j_call: TRBJ1-2; v_call: TRBV4-3; clone_size: -; cdr3_aa: ASSRASTGQAYGYT
j_call: TRBJ1-1; v_call: TRBV6-5; clone_size: -; cdr3_aa: ASSYTGERTEAF
j_call: TRBJ2-3; v_call: TRBV27; clone_size: -; cdr3_aa: ASRKQDNTQY
j_call: TRBJ2-5; v_call: TRBV5-4; clone_size: -; cdr3_aa: ASALGGGEAQY
j_call: TRBJ2-2; v_call: TRBV7-9; clone_size: -; cdr3_aa: ASSLGLAGVTGELF
j_call: TRBJ2-1; v_call: TRBV3-1/TRBV3-2; clone_size: -; cdr3_aa: ASSQGPSWQF
j_call: TRBJ1-5; v_call: TRBV19; clone_size: few; cdr3_aa: ASSKGRKGNQPQH
j_call: TRBJ2-1; v_call: TRBV28; clone_size: -; cdr3_aa: ASSPPRQRGGLEQF
j_call: TRBJ2-3; v_call: TRBV6-2/TRBV6-3; clone_size: once; cdr3_aa: ASSFGTSGRRIDTQY
j_call: TRBJ1-1; v_call: TRBV18; clone_size: -; cdr3_aa: ASSPTGGSEAF
j_call: TRBJ1-1; v_call: TRBV15; clone_size: -; cdr3_aa: ATSRGVGRGTEAF
j_call: TRBJ1-2; v_call: TRBV11-2; clone_size: -; cdr3_aa: ASSLRTGIAYGYT